This T cell receptor (beta chain) was sequenced in a study of blood T cell repertoires in COVID-19. Sequencing used immunoSEQ multiplex PCR; TCRdb keeps in-frame clones, though not all of them. The repertoire holds some 170,000 clones, about 79% seen once, with 13% to 15% in the top ten. The CDR3 is 13 amino acids. Germline V lookup: CDR1 KGHSH, CDR2 LQKENI. V was trimmed by 3 bases and J by 3 bases, leaving 8 bases between them. Those who participated ranged in age from roughly 18 to 90 years and resided in 20 to 25 US areas. What the recovered Cohort 3 donors had was two negative PCRs, clearance, or symptom resolution.

The V gene is TRBV18, the J gene TRBJ2-5; tentative D call: TRBD1 (6 bases). This clonotype was sampled from a man in his fifties who had recovered from COVID-19. Sequencing was done on a sample of PBMCs or T cells enriched from blood (not recorded which). CDR3 amino acids: CASSPRQEETQYF. In nucleotides, the CDR3 is TGTGCCAGCTCACCGAGACAGGAAGAGACCCAGTACTTC.